This T cell receptor (beta chain) was observed in a study of PD-1 blockade in classical Hodgkin lymphoma. Study-wide points: According to reports, newly diagnosed patients had lower baseline TCR diversity than healthy donors, and relapsed/refractory patients had lower baseline TCR diversity still.

Repertoires were generated with immunoSEQ multiplex PCR, while TCRdb's copy carries only in-frame clones and drops some. Of just under 20,000 clones listed, around 81% are singletons. Time point indicated: newly diagnosed, previously untreated cHL patient sample. Magnetic depletion of unwanted cells isolated CD4+ T cells from thawed PBMCs. Of note for this clone: Its antigen is unknown.

The TCR sequence derives from a human donor with classical Hodgkin lymphoma. The specimen sequenced was CD4+ T cells from blood.

CDR3 in amino acids: CASGLAVNTGELFF. In nucleotides, the CDR3 is TGTGCCTCTGGACTAGCGGTGAACACCGGGGAGCTGTTTTTT. The rearrangement links TRBV28 to TRBJ2-2; 10 nucleotides line up with TRBD2. This CDR3 has 14 amino acids. The V gene end was trimmed by 11 bases and the J gene end by 1 base; junction bases not matched to a gene: 4. Germline V gives CDR1 MDHEN, CDR2 SYDVKM.